What follows describes a single TCR beta chain. This sample was included in a study of blood T cell repertoires in COVID-19. Looking at the study overall: Samples representing acute and convalescent COVID-19 were sourced from the United States, Italy and Spain. PBMCs, B-cell-depleted T cells, or T cells were the source of the cDNA or gDNA that made up the material.

This CDR3 has 12 amino acids. Looked up from germline, CDR1 is SGHDT and CDR2 is YYEEEE. The trim removed 4 bases at V and 3 bases at J, leaving 1 base unmatched. In the authors' methods: Cell counts per sample came from amplifying reference gene primers. Assay used: immunoSEQ multiplex PCR; TCRdb lists only in-frame clones, some missing. V and J calls and clone size are as listed in that table; D and trimming were resolved from the DNA. Of 90,000 to 150,000 clones listed, over 65% are singletons. V gene TRBV5-6 combines with J gene TRBJ2-7; 7 bases match TRBD1. The sequence was obtained from a man between 65 and 79 years old with acute or convalescent COVID-19. Sequencing used peripheral blood. CDR3 bases: TGTGCCAGCAGCCCAGGGGGCTACGAGCAGTACTTC. Translated: CASSPGGYEQYF.